This T cell receptor beta chain was profiled in a study of cytomegalovirus exposure and HLA in healthy donors. At collection, donors were nominally healthy, but unrecorded immune exposures were probable. In this sample, this clone turned up a few times. The antigen remains unidentified. Findings and caveats of the study: One variant, a missense change in DCLRE1C, was linked in a later analysis to TCR beta V- and J-gene trimming. Researchers left out some V segments, among them TRBV6-2 and TRBV6-3, as indistinguishable. Segments of the TCR beta V type were, in most cases, productive about 87% or about 30% of the time in an earlier analysis.

CDR1 KGHSH and CDR2 LQKENI come from the germline V gene. There are 14 residues in the CDR3. V shed 1 base and J shed 3 bases, with 9 bases lying between them. This PCR relied on a set of 60 Vbeta primers and 13 Jbeta primers. Assay: immunoSEQ multiplex PCR; the TCRdb copy retains only in-frame clones and omits some. The sample records some 70,000 clones, roughly 79% being singletons. What was sequenced was PBMCs. This receptor was taken from a man in his fifties in good health and CMV-seronegative. The rearrangement uses TRBV18 and TRBJ1-2, with D possibly being TRBD1 (5 bases). Here the CDR3 DNA reads TGTGCCAGCTCACCACGGGGGGGTCACTATGGCTACACCTTC. Its protein is CASSPRGGHYGYTF.